This section outlines one T cell receptor (beta chain) sequence together with its context. Other nucleotide sequences from this sample produce the same CDR3. TCRdb's table, derived via immunoSEQ multiplex PCR, lists solely in-frame clones and lacks some. Among 100,000 to 150,000 clones listed, roughly 90% were seen once. These data belong to a study of control samples from healthy donors and cancer patients. V lost 3 bases to trimming and J lost 6 bases, with 9 bases between them. This CDR3 is built from 13 residues. Germline-derived CDR1 and CDR2 are MDHEN and SYDVKM. The receptor was isolated from a man between 18 and 35 years old in good health. The chain joins TRBV28 to TRBJ1-5; D not resolved. Sequencing used blood. The CDR3 is CASSFLSGQPQHF. For the CDR3, the DNA is TGTGCCAGCAGTTTTTTGAGTGGTCAGCCCCAGCATTTT.